This entry is about one TCR beta chain. Its antigen remains undetermined. No qualities accompany the bases; no much larger clone lies one base away. Ophthalmopathy patients had moderately to severely active disease, Clinical Activity Score of at least 3, NOSPECS grade of at least 4, and duration under 3 months. Any patient with an uncontrolled infection, another autoimmune disease, pregnancy or lactation was excluded. Diagnoses relied on clinical symptoms, serum thyroxine and TRAb, thyroid ultrasound and orbital computed tomography. Ficoll-Paque density gradient centrifugation was used to isolate PBMCs from around 9.1 ml of fresh peripheral blood. Total RNA was extracted with Trizol reagent, and quality was checked on an Agilent 2100 Bioanalyzer. The record originates from a study of T cells in Graves' hyperthyroidism and ophthalmopathy (dated 2019 in TCRdb). For context, the study as a whole: Peripheral blood samples were taken at initial diagnosis, before any treatment was given. TCR V-J signatures able to tell the groups apart were searched for in a discovery cohort of more than 90 patients, of whom about 40 had Graves' ophthalmopathy and 57 had stable Graves' hyperthyroidism. Whether ophthalmopathy could be predicted prospectively was tested in an independent validation cohort made up of some 20 hyperthyroidism patients plus 17 patients who later progressed to ophthalmopathy. The 100 discovery patients were randomly split 7:3 into training and test sets. In addition, the study compared T-cell repertoires in thyroid tissue and in blood from roughly 6 Graves' hyperthyroidism patients. After blood sampling, hyperthyroidism patients were treated with methimazole at a starting dose of 30 mg daily, and ophthalmopathy patients were treated with high-dose intravenous methylprednisolone. The paper describes TCR Vbeta CDR3 sequencing of 135 peripheral blood samples, made up of 43 ophthalmopathy patients, some 76 hyperthyroidism patients and 17 progressor patients. Results the study describes overall, beyond this receptor: In validation, the model predicted progression to ophthalmopathy a median of approximately 6.3 months before onset, with 70% to 71% sensitivity and 72.22% specificity. Ophthalmopathy was separated from stable hyperthyroidism by a 13 V-J signature model, with roughly 88% sensitivity and about 84% specificity obtained in cross-validation and 80%/75% obtained in testing. No statistical method was used to set the sample size in advance, and investigators knew the group allocation. Most expanded thyroid clonotypes (frequency above 0.001) were also detected in blood, a finding suggesting that blood repertoires may reflect thyroid immune responses.

Amplification of TCR beta CDR3 regions was carried out from RNA transcripts. The first round of RT-PCR for the TCR CDR3 was performed with the HTBI primer set and the Qiagen OneStep RT-PCR kit. A second multiplex PCR round built the libraries, followed by size selection and purification. Sequencing of the libraries was done on an Illumina HiSeq2000 using paired-end 100 bp reads. The published analysis was carried out like this. Raw data were processed with SOAPnuke, discarding reads with adapters, uncalled bases, mean Phred below 15, or no exact constant-primer or identifier match. High-quality paired reads were merged using COPE v1.2.5, and each unique nucleotide sequence was defined as a clonotype. Clonotypes were aligned to IMGT TRBV, TRBD and TRBJ reference segments using MiTCR v1.1. Analysis was restricted to V-J combinations with a frequency above 0.0001, which covered roughly 99% of repertoires. The TCS score was defined as the ratio of F50 (clonal expansion) to E x V (chaos), calculated using BLOSUM62-based TCRdist between CDR3 peptides within each V-J. Welch's t-statistics and random forest reduced 500 to 650 V-J features to 10 to 15, which were used in a naive Bayes classifier (R e1071). TCRdb reanalyzed the raw reads on its own, using fastp at Q25 for trimming and MiXCR for clone calling, and kept in-frame beta chains. Here each entry gathers all rows of one CDR3 protein and keeps the most common genes and DNA. Clone size and V and J calls follow TCRdb, not the original study. Counted in this sample were about 500,000 distinct CDR3 sequences; more than 15% of them appeared once. The ten most abundant clones make up under 20% of the sample.

Between the V and J ends, shortened by 2 bases and 5 bases respectively, the junction contains 12 bases. Reading from cysteine to phenylalanine, the CDR3 counts 14 amino acids. Of the read, only the CDR3 DNA is kept; its 42 bases are in frame from base 1. From a lookup of the germline V gene (reference sequence), CDR1 and CDR2 are PRHDT and FYEKMQ. What was sequenced was blood. This sequence was found in a woman between 18 and 29 years old with Graves' ophthalmopathy. The V and J genes are TRBV13 and TRBJ2-5; the D gene is unclear. The CDR3 region: CASSLRRTRETQYF. The DNA sequence is as follows: TGTGCCAGCAGCTTACGTCGCACACGGGAGACCCAGTACTTC.